This entry describes one TCR beta chain. What antigen it recognizes has not been identified. Base qualities are missing; no much larger clone stands one base away. TCR beta CDR3 regions were sequenced from DNA using the immunoSEQ Assay. Concerning the study's data processing: To compute T cell density, TCR beta template counts were normalized to usable DNA, which was estimated by amplifying housekeeping genes. Using the preseqR package, richness was estimated by extrapolating to 120,000 templates for tissue samples and 400,000 templates for PBMC samples. Clonality was defined by subtracting Pielou's evenness from one. Tissue-enriched TCRs were identified by differential abundance testing using productive amino-acid clonotypes, minimum total count 5 and alpha 0.1. The Jaccard Index and the Morisita Overlap Index were used to measure repertoire overlap between compartments. GLIPH grouped TCR beta CDR3s together with public tetramer-defined viral CDR3s, and a viral motif had to include at least three viral sequences and also show V-gene enrichment. TCRdb re-hosts the immuneACCESS table, in-frame sequences only. Its copies lack some clones; in the studies checked, an unresolved V gene accounts for under half of them, and the cause for the rest is not known. D and trimming were read from the DNA, whereas the V and J calls and clone size are those reported in that table. The sample contains 8,500 to 13,000 clones, around 84% of them found a single time. The ten largest clones capture roughly 8.6% of the sample.

These data come from a study of T cells in localized non-small cell lung cancer (dated by TCRdb to about 2020). The study in broad terms: Comparing tumors with uninvolved tumor-adjacent lungs, the study looked at the T cell repertoires of a few hundred patients with early-stage NSCLC. All 250 or so NSCLC patients in the cohort were treatment-naive and had localized lung tumors that were resected. NSCLC patients had a mean age of approximately 66 years, and around 130 were male and more than 90 female.

At diagnosis, peripheral blood, uninvolved tumor-adjacent lung and tumor were collected and were preserved as a mix of fresh-frozen and FFPE material. Blood samples were analyzed as peripheral blood mononuclear cells for TCR repertoire profiling. The full study reports these points: Longer overall survival was associated with higher T cell density in blood, whereas shorter survival was associated with higher clonality in adjacent lung. Because multi-region tumor sequencing was not performed, intratumor heterogeneity could not be ruled out. Of the top 100 tumor clones, a median of roughly 53 were detected in paired uninvolved adjacent lung; under 35 were also among that lung's top 100. Uninvolved tumor-adjacent lung showed the highest T cell clonality, higher than tumor, which suggests more focused antigenic responses in the uninvolved tumor-adjacent lung. Because of the exploratory design, TCR variables were selected using unadjusted p-values without false-discovery rate correction.

CDR1 and CDR2 are read off the germline V gene as MNHNS and SASEGT. The CDR3 sequence holds 13 residues, the cysteine and phenylalanine included. The read is trimmed to its CDR3 DNA, 39 bases read in frame from base 1. V is cut by 10 bases and J by 2 bases, and the space between the germline ends is 14 bases. The clonotype originates from an older male donor with stage III lung adenocarcinoma. Here the chain combines TRBV6-1 and TRBJ1-2; the D gene is perhaps TRBD1, from 5 matching bases. The sample here was peripheral blood, taken before any cancer treatment. The CDR3 amino acid sequence is: CATNLRENYGYTF. In nucleotides, the sequence is TGTGCCACCAATCTCAGGGAGAACTATGGCTACACCTTC.